This TCR beta chain was documented in a study of cytomegalovirus exposure and HLA in healthy donors. Findings and limits, study-wide: As immune exposure information, only CMV serostatus was available. TRBV6-2, TRBV6-3 and some other V segments were unresolvable in 87-base-pair reads.

PCR was performed using 60 Vbeta and 13 Jbeta primers. Profiled with immunoSEQ multiplex PCR; TCRdb holds only in-frame clones, not every one. The repertoire consists of roughly 170,000 clones, with roughly 78% occurring once and the leading ten covering around 13%. Healthy individuals who donated bone marrow served as the donors. At sampling all donors were nominally healthy, likely with unrecorded immune exposures. This clone was observed a handful of times. Its target is unknown. In germline, CDR1 is MNHEY, CDR2 SVGAGI. The trim removed 5 bases at V and 6 bases at J, leaving 4 bases unmatched. The CDR3 is made up of 12 amino acids.

The J gene is TRBJ2-7, the V gene TRBV6-5, with TRBD1 identical over 7 bases. This TCR derives from a woman aged 45-65 years in good health and CMV-seropositive. Source material: PBMCs. The CDR3 DNA sequence: TGTGCCAGCAGTCGAGGGGGCAGCGAGCAGTACTTC. It translates to CASSRGGSEQYF.